This T cell receptor (beta chain) emerged from a study of vaccination and CD4 T cells after COVID-19. CDR1 is KGHDR and CDR2 is SFDVKD in the germline V gene. V gave up 4 bases and J gave up 2 bases, with 14 bases separating them. The CDR3 sequence is 15 residues long. Of note for this clonotype: Its antigen is as yet unknown.

As to treatment: 10-day PBMC culture with coronavirus spike peptide pools or control peptides (ViraFEST assay). Cultured CD4+ T cells had their DNA profiled by the Oncomine TCR Beta short-read assay. TCRdb re-called the PCR reads through MiXCR, storing one row per CDR3 protein. The table lists more than 15,000 distinct CDR3 sequences, about 38% of them singletons, with about 26% in the top ten. The specimen was CD4+ T cells from blood, cultured in vitro, collected before SARS-CoV-2 vaccination. The sequence was collected from a human donor who received a COVID-19 vaccine. This sequence joins TRBV24-1 and TRBJ2-7; the D gene is possibly TRBD2 (6 bases). The CDR3 here is CATSDGGALTYEQYF. The CDR3, as DNA: TGTGCCACCAGTGACGGAGGGGCGCTCACCTACGAGCAGTACTTC.